The 25 T cell receptor beta chains below all came from one sample that was sequenced in a study of blood T cell repertoires in COVID-19. Assay used: immunoSEQ multiplex PCR; TCRdb lists only in-frame clones, some missing. This sample has a few hundred thousand clones, with 70% to 85% found just once. Sequencing used peripheral blood. Receptors were obtained from a woman aged 40 to 55 who had recovered from COVID-19.

This clone was found a few times. This chain connects TRBV5-1 to TRBJ2-7; 7 bases agree with TRBD1. J gave up 3 bases and V 4 bases, and 7 bases lay outside the gene matches. The CDR3 runs 14 residues. Looked up from germline, CDR1 is SGHRS and CDR2 is YFSETQ. Here the CDR3 reads CASSVVGQHYEQYF. The CDR3 DNA reads as TGCGCCAGCAGCGTGGTGGGACAGCACTACGAGCAGTACTTC.

This clone was counted only a few times. CDR3 sequence: CASSLSTGSNSPLHF. The CDR3 DNA reads TGTGCCAGCAGCTTATCTACAGGGTCGAATTCACCCCTCCACTTT. The chain recombines TRBV7-9 with TRBJ1-6, with D possibly TRBD1 on 6 matching bases. Germline V gene lookup returns CDR1 SEHNR and CDR2 FQNEAQ (reference sequence). CDR3 length: 15 residues. The V end was cut by 2 bases, the J end by 7 bases, with 12 bases between.

The J gene is TRBJ1-6, the V gene TRBV6-5; no clear D gene. Trimming removed 7 bases from V and 9 bases from J, with 19 bases in between. This CDR3 has 15 amino acids. Per germline, CDR1 MNHEY and CDR2 SVGAGI. DNA of the CDR3: TGTGCCAGCACCGACGCACGGGGATCCCCTTCACCCCTCCACTTT. It codes for CASTDARGSPSPLHF.

Notes on this clone: The sample holds other DNA sequences that translate to the same CDR3. J is TRBJ2-7 and V is TRBV27; the match to TRBD1 covers 7 bases. Unmatched junction bases numbered 3, after V lost 3 bases and J lost 1 base. The germline V gene encodes CDR1 MNHEY and CDR2 SMNVEV (reference sequence). This CDR3 is 14 amino acids long. The CDR3 DNA is TGTGCCAGCAGTTTTGACAGGGAATCCTACGAGCAGTACTTC. Translated: CASSFDRESYEQYF.

The CDR3 spells CASRDNTMNTEAFF. CDR3 nucleotides: TGTGCCAGCAGGGACAACACTATGAACACTGAAGCTTTCTTT. The rearrangement links TRBV2 to TRBJ1-1; D perhaps matches TRBD1 (5 bases). From germline, CDR1 is SNHLY and CDR2 FYNNEI. The CDR3 is 14 amino acids. V dropped 6 bases and J dropped 0 bases, with 11 bases sitting between them.

The chain carries TRBV18 and TRBJ2-1; TRBD2 agrees at 13 bases. Germline trimming cut 4 bases from V and 7 bases from J; bases unmatched to any gene: 4. The CDR3 is 15 residues long. Per the germline V gene, CDR1 is KGHSH and CDR2 is LQKENI. DNA of the CDR3: TGTGCCAGCTCACAAGGACTAGCGGGGGATAATGAGCAGTTCTTC. Residues: CASSQGLAGDNEQFF.

J is TRBJ2-7 and V is TRBV7-9; 10 nucleotides agree with TRBD1. Trimming removed 4 bases from V and 3 bases from J; junction bases left unmatched: 6. Germline CDR1 and CDR2: SEHNR and FQNEAQ (reference sequence). The CDR3 covers 15 residues. CDR3: CASSWAGTGDYEQYF. The CDR3 nucleotides read TGTGCCAGCAGCTGGGCCGGGACAGGGGACTACGAGCAGTACTTC.

This clone came up once. The genes are TRBV6-1 and TRBJ1-4; D remains ambiguous. Germline CDR1 reads MNHNS; CDR2 reads SASEGT. The CDR3 is made up of 15 amino acids. Trimming cost V 2 bases and J 7 bases, with 14 bases left between them. CDR3 loop: CASSESELTTEKLFF. Here the CDR3 DNA reads TGTGCCAGCAGTGAAAGCGAATTAACGACTGAAAAACTGTTTTTT.

This sequence joins TRBV18 and TRBJ1-2; D gene ambiguous. Trimming removed 6 bases at V and 7 bases at J, with 24 bases between. Germline CDR1 is KGHSH and CDR2 is LQKENI. CDR3 length: 16 residues. CDR3 nucleotides: TGTGCCAGCTCGCCGAGATCTCAGGTCCGTGAGGGTGGCTACACCTTC. Its translation is CASSPRSQVREGGYTF.

V usage is TRBV2 and J usage is TRBJ1-6, with 10 bases matching TRBD1. V was clipped by 0 bases and J by 4 bases; unmatched bases: 6. Per germline, CDR1 SNHLY and CDR2 FYNNEI. This CDR3 has 18 residues. CDR3 protein: CASSEAADRGVYNSPLHF. In DNA, the CDR3 is TGTGCCAGCAGTGAAGCAGCGGACAGGGGGGTTTATAATTCACCCCTCCACTTT.

The J gene is TRBJ2-7, the V gene TRBV19; 10 bases map to TRBD1. CDR1 is LNHDA, CDR2 SQIVND, per germline (reference sequence). The CDR3 runs to 14 residues. V was clipped by 4 bases and J by 3 bases; unmatched bases: 3. CDR3 protein: CASSRGQGFYEQYF. CDR3 in DNA: TGTGCCAGTAGTAGGGGACAGGGGTTCTACGAGCAGTACTTC.

The chain employs TRBV7-2 and TRBJ2-7; no firm D call. Germline V gives CDR1 SGHTA, CDR2 FQGNSA. The V end was cut by 5 bases, the J end by 0 bases, with 11 bases between. The CDR3 contains 14 residues. CDR3 protein: CASSTATGSYEQYF. CDR3 sequence (DNA): TGTGCCAGCAGCACAGCAACCGGCTCCTACGAGCAGTACTTC.

The chain uses TRBV7-2 and TRBJ2-7; TRBD1 matches 11 bases. The J segment lost 7 bases and the V segment lost 6 bases, leaving 8 bases of the junction unmatched. Germline CDR1 reads SGHTA; CDR2 reads FQGNSA. The CDR3 extends over 14 amino acids. The CDR3 is CASSKGQGVWEQYF. The CDR3 DNA follows: TGTGCCAGCAGTAAGGGACAGGGGGTGTGGGAGCAGTACTTC.

The gene calls are TRBV14 and TRBJ1-2; a possible D gene is TRBD1 (5 bases). With 0 bases removed from V and 5 bases from J, the gap between germline ends came to 7 bases. The CDR3 sequence is 13 residues long. From germline, CDR1 is SGHDN and CDR2 FVKESK. For the CDR3, the DNA is TGTGCCAGCAGCCAAGATCGACAGTATGGCTACACCTTC. It is translated as CASSQDRQYGYTF. Combining the CDR3 with reference TRBV14 and TRBJ1-2 gives the whole variable domain EAGVTQFPSHSVIEKGQTVTLRCDPISGHDNLYWYRRVMGKEIKFLLHFVKESKQDESGMPNNRFLAERTGGTYSTLKVQPAELEDSGVYFCASSQDRQYGYTFGSGTRLTVV.

The rearrangement uses TRBV15 and TRBJ2-5; D is unresolved. The CDR3 runs 13 residues. Looked up from germline, CDR1 is LNHNV and CDR2 is YYDKDF (reference sequence). Trimming shortened V by 0 bases and J by 4 bases, and 6 bases separated the two germline ends. In nucleotides, the CDR3 is TGTGCCACCAGCAGAGATTCATTAGAGACCCAGTACTTC. Translation: CATSRDSLETQYF.

As to this clone: The sample carries other DNA sequences with the same CDR3. The chain uses TRBV7-2 and TRBJ1-2; the match to TRBD1 covers 11 bases. The CDR3 is 13 residues long. Unmatched junction bases numbered 4, after V lost 5 bases and J lost 8 bases. Germline-derived CDR1 and CDR2 are SGHTA and FQGNSA. This CDR3 reads CASSLGTGGGYTF. The CDR3 nucleotides are TGTGCCAGCAGCCTAGGGACAGGGGGAGGCTACACCTTC. The full variable domain, in which reference TRBV7-2 and TRBJ1-2 provide the parts outside the CDR3, is GAGVSQSPSNKVTEKGKDVELRCDPISGHTALYWYRQSLGQGLEFLIYFQGNSAPDKSGLPSDRFSAERTGGSVSTLTIQRTQQEDSAVYLCASSLGTGGGYTFGSGTRLTVV.

The chain combines TRBV7-2 with TRBJ1-4; D is uncertain. CDR3 length equals 14 residues. V was trimmed by 5 bases and J by 8 bases, leaving 15 bases between them. Germline V lookup: CDR1 SGHTA, CDR2 FQGNSA. The CDR3 sequence: CASSPTGYREKLFF. For the CDR3, the DNA is TGTGCCAGCAGCCCCACGGGATATAGAGAAAAACTGTTTTTT.

The rearrangement uses TRBV19 and TRBJ1-5, with D uncertain. This CDR3 region has 12 residues. V lost 8 bases and J lost 5, with 10 bases in between. Per the germline V gene, CDR1 is LNHDA and CDR2 is SQIVND (reference sequence). This chain's CDR3 is CASGLVDQPQHF. As DNA, the CDR3 is TGTGCCAGTGGCCTTGTGGATCAGCCCCAGCATTTT.

The V gene is TRBV7-2, the J gene TRBJ2-1, with TRBD2 matching 11 bases. This CDR3 comprises 16 residues. The germline gives CDR1 SGHTA, CDR2 FQGNSA. The V and J ends lost 11 bases and 5 bases, in that order; junction bases with no gene match: 14. CDR3 coding DNA: TGTGCCTCCCAAGTGCCGGGACTAGCGGATCACAATGAGCAGTTCTTC. Encoded protein: CASQVPGLADHNEQFF.

This chain links TRBV15 with TRBJ1-2; TRBD1 matches 7 bases. Trimming cost V 3 bases and J 4 bases; bases outside gene matches: 17. Germline CDR1 reads LNHNV; CDR2 reads YYDKDF (reference sequence). This CDR3 has 18 amino acids. This chain's CDR3 is CATSRVGDSLSFPYGYTF. CDR3 coding DNA: TGTGCCACCAGCAGGGTAGGGGACAGCTTATCTTTTCCCTATGGCTACACCTTC.

The chain is built from TRBV7-9 and TRBJ2-3; D perhaps matches TRBD1 (6 bases). The germline V gene encodes CDR1 SEHNR and CDR2 FQNEAQ (reference sequence). This CDR3 spans 15 amino acids. V was pared by 6 bases and J by 4 bases, with 17 bases between. The CDR3 coding sequence is TGTGCCAGCAGTTCGGGACACTCCTGGGCAGATACGCAGTATTTT. Encoded protein: CASSSGHSWADTQYF.

The chain employs TRBV7-2 and TRBJ2-7, with TRBD1 matching over 8 bases. Germline assignment: CDR1 SGHTA and CDR2 FQGNSA. CDR3 length: 17 amino acids. V shed 0 bases and J 2 bases; nucleotides not matched to a gene: 9. CDR3 in DNA: TGTGCCAGCAGCTTAGCAGGATTGACAGGGGTCGCCTACGAGCAGTACTTC. Encoded protein: CASSLAGLTGVAYEQYF.

This clone was counted once. This sequence joins TRBV3-1 (or the pseudogene TRBV3-2) and TRBJ1-5; 11 nucleotides agree with TRBD1. This CDR3 has 17 residues. Germline loops: CDR1 LGHDT, CDR2 YNNKEL (reference sequence). V shed 4 bases and J 6 bases; nucleotides not matched to a gene: 11. Here the CDR3 DNA reads TGTGCCAGCAGCCCATGGACAGGGGGCCTAGGGTGTCAGCCCCAGCATTTT. Translating it yields CASSPWTGGLGCQPQHF.

V usage is TRBV7-2 and J usage is TRBJ2-7; D possibly corresponds to TRBD2 (6 bases). The CDR3 length is 14 residues. Trimming took off 1 base at V and 3 bases at J, with 10 bases between the two ends. Germline V gene sequence: CDR1 SGHTA, CDR2 FQGNSA. The CDR3 DNA is TGTGCCAGCAGCTTAGATGGGACTCACTACGAGCAGTACTTC. It specifies CASSLDGTHYEQYF.

The V and J genes are TRBV6-2 or TRBV6-3 and TRBJ2-2; 9 bases align to TRBD1. Germline V CDR1 and CDR2: MNHEY, SVGEGT. This CDR3 comprises 15 residues. After removal of 6 bases from V and 7 bases from J, the junction contained 9 bases not matched to a gene. CDR3 sequence (DNA): TGTGCCAGCAGCCAGGACAGGGGAGGGTTCGGGGAGCTGTTTTTT. Translation: CASSQDRGGFGELFF.